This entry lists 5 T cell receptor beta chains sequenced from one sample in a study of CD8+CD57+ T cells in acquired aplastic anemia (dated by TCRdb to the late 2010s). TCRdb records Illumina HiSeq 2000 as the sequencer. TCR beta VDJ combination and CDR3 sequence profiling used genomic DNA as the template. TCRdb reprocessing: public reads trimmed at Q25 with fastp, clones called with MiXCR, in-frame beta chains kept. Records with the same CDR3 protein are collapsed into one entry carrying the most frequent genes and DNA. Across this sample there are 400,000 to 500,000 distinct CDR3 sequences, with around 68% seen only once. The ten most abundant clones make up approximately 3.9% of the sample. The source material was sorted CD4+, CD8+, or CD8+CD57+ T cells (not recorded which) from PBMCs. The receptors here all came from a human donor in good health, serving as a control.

This chain's CDR3 is CASSFSTGRGEAFF. DNA for the CDR3: TGTGCCAGCAGCTTCTCGACAGGGAGGGGTGAAGCTTTCTTT. The chain uses TRBV11-2 and TRBJ1-1; TRBD1 agrees at 7 bases. The J segment lost 7 bases and the V segment lost 3 bases, leaving 8 bases of the junction unmatched. Germline V CDR1 and CDR2: SGHAT, FQNNGV. The CDR3 runs 14 residues.

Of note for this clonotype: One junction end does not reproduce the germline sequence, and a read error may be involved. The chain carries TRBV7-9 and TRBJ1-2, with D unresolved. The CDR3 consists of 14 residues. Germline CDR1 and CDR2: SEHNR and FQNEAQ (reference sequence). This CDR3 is CASSLWLGYGCSSF. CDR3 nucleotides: TGTGCCAGCAGCTTATGGTTAGGCTATGGCTGCTCCTCCTTC.

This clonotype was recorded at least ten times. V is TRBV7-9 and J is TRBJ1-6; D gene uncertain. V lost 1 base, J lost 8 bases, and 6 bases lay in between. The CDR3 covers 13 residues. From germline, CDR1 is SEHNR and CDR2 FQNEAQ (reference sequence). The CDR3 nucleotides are TGTGCCAGCAGCTTAGGGTTCGATTCACCCCTCCACTTT. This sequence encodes CASSLGFDSPLHF. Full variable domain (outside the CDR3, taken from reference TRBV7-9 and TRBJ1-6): DTGVSQNPRHKITKRGQNVTFRCDPISEHNRLYWYRQTLGQGPEFLTYFQNEAQLEKSRLLSDRFSAERPKGSFSTLEIQRTEQGDSAMYLCASSLGFDSPLHFGNGTRLTVT.

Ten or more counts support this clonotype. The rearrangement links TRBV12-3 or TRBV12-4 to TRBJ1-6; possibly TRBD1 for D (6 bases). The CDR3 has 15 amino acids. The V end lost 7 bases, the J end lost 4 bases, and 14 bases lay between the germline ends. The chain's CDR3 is CASNQDRTYNSPLHF. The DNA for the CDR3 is TGTGCCAGCAACCAAGACAGGACTTATAATTCACCCCTCCACTTT.

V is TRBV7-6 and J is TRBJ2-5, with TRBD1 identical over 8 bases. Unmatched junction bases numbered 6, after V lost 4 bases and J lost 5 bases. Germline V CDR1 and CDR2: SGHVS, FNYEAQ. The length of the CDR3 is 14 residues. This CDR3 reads CASSSRTGRETQYF. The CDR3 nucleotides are TGTGCCAGCAGCTCCAGGACAGGGAGGGAGACCCAGTACTTC. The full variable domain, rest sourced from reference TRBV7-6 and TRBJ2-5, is GAGVSQSPRYKVTKRGQDVALRCDPISGHVSLYWYRQALGQGPEFLTYFNYEAQQDKSGLPNDRFSAERPEGSISTLTIQRTEQRDSAMYRCASSSRTGRETQYFGPGTRLLVL.